The rows below give T cell receptor beta chains drawn from one sample of a study of shared clonotypes between healthy human individuals. The assay was immunoSEQ multiplex PCR, and TCRdb's table has in-frame clones only and misses some. This sample has roughly 2.5 million clones, with roughly nine tenths found just once. Sequencing was performed on naive CD4+ T cells sorted from blood. These receptors were obtained from a man aged 18 to 30 in good health. The CDR3 runs from the conserved cysteine through the conserved F or W.

V gene	J gene	CDR3 protein
TRBV3-2	TRBJ2-1	CAPGAQFF
TRBV4-1	TRBJ2-5	CASSHLQGVETQYF
TRBV6-5	TRBJ2-3	CASSYTRTGTDTQYF
TRBV29-1	TRBJ1-2	CSGNTGTHGYTF
TRBV9	TRBJ2-7	CASSVGEGPYEQYF
TRBV30	TRBJ1-2	CAWRDFYGYTF
TRBV6-5	TRBJ2-2	CASSYILAANTGELFF
TRBV27	TRBJ2-7	CASSLTGTGIPYEQYF
TRBV7-3	TRBJ2-2	CASSQGAGELFF
TRBV5-1	TRBJ2-2	CASSLAGNTGELFF
TRBV11-2	TRBJ2-5	CASSLFPETQYF
TRBV30	TRBJ2-7	CASSLGGYEQYF
TRBV30	TRBJ1-5	CAWGTFGPQHF
TRBV12-2	TRBJ1-3	CASRSPGGGLSGNTIYF
TRBV10-3	TRBJ1-4	CAISEMMWGEKLFF
TRBV13	TRBJ1-2	CASSLTGSLNYGYTF
TRBV5-1	TRBJ2-3	CASSLGGPTDTQYF
TRBV6-5	TRBJ1-6	CASSPSQGAVSPLHF
TRBV29-1	TRBJ2-7	CSIPGASEQYF
TRBV7-6	TRBJ2-6	CASRPQGYISGANVLTF
TRBV7-8	TRBJ1-1	CASSVGYKGPMVAEAFF
TRBV6-1	TRBJ2-6	CASSDYSGANVLTF
TRBV5-1	TRBJ1-1	CASSPPQANTEAFF
TRBV4-3	TRBJ1-2	CASSQDFGYGYTF
TRBV19	TRBJ2-2	CASSITSGSARGELFF
TRBV6-5	TRBJ2-7	CASSYDPTGSYEQYF
TRBV5-1	TRBJ1-6	CASSLGDQSSPLHF
TRBV7-2	TRBJ2-7	CASSLETGSSYEQYF
TRBV27	TRBJ1-5	CASSLSVQNNQPQHF
TRBV5-1	TRBJ2-3	CASSRGDVSPDTQYF
TRBV7-3	TRBJ2-5	CASSLRGYQETQYF
TRBV9	TRBJ2-1	CASSPQGGRANEQFF
TRBV5-1	TRBJ1-3	CASSFNLPSSGNTIYF
TRBV29-1	TRBJ1-2	CSVENPGYGYTF
TRBV11-2	TRBJ2-1	CASSLVTSTWGNEQFF
TRBV7-9	TRBJ1-2	CASSNTVVGTF
TRBV4-2	TRBJ1-2	CASSQDLIDPEGTF
TRBV5-5	TRBJ2-6	CASSLALPTPGANVLTF
TRBV18	TRBJ1-1	CASSPPLANTEAFF
TRBV30	TRBJ1-5	CAWSKGFGQPQHF
TRBV5-1	TRBJ2-5	CASSGGAGEKETQYF
TRBV18	TRBJ2-5	CASSPPGIAGGQETQYF
TRBV28	TRBJ2-7	CATADRGPSEQYF
TRBV5-1	TRBJ2-3	CASRSTSSNPTDTQYF
TRBV27	TRBJ2-1	CASTRSGGNGEQFF
TRBV2	TRBJ2-6	CASSPTGVSGANVLTF
TRBV27	TRBJ2-7	CASSLMERLSYEQYF
TRBV7-2	TRBJ2-3	CASGGLGTDTQYF
TRBV10-2	TRBJ1-1	CASSPRGANTEAFF
TRBV4-1	TRBJ1-6	CASSRGGGNNSPLHF
TRBV6-6	TRBJ1-3	CASKPGGGNTIYF
TRBV18	TRBJ2-7	CASSVTGGYSYEQYF
TRBV2	TRBJ1-2	CASSETQTGAFISGYTF